A single T cell receptor beta chain is shown here with its context. The data are from a study of blood T cell repertoires in COVID-19. The repertoire was sequenced with immunoSEQ multiplex PCR; TCRdb's copy has only in-frame clones and lacks some. The table includes 14,000 to 15,000 clones, 80% to 95% detected once. CDR1 is SGHRS, CDR2 YFSETQ, per germline. V gave up 0 bases and J gave up 6 bases, with 12 bases separating them. This CDR3 is 15 amino acids long. This rearrangement joins TRBV5-1 to TRBJ1-4, with D perhaps TRBD1 (5 bases). The sequencing sample was made of peripheral blood. This TCR derives from a human donor with active COVID-19. The donor label of this sample is uncertain. The CDR3 protein is CASSLVGGRDEKLFF. As DNA, the CDR3 is TGCGCCAGCAGCTTGGTTGGGGGGAGAGATGAAAAACTGTTTTTT.